This T cell receptor beta chain was recovered during a study of tumor-infiltrating lymphocytes in localized non-small cell lung cancer. Study-level background: Patients included smokers and never-smokers with various histologies, some sampled after neoadjuvant chemotherapy.

General study findings and limits: Higher tumor T cell infiltration than in uninvolved lung was supported by TCRbeta sequencing.

Assay: immunoSEQ multiplex PCR; the TCRdb copy retains only in-frame clones and omits some. Found here are about 10,000 clones, approximately 77% of them singletons; the top ten hold around 21%. In its sample, this clone was seen a few times. Antigen unknown. V was cut by 3 bases and J by 3 bases, with 14 bases left in between. The CDR3 sequence is 16 residues long. The V gene's germline CDR1 is LNHDA and CDR2 SQIVND (reference sequence). This rearrangement joins TRBV19 to TRBJ1-4, with D maybe TRBD1 (6 bases). The sample was lung tumor tissue. This clonotype originated in a human donor with non-small cell lung cancer. The chain's CDR3 is CASSIKGGGPNEKLFF. The CDR3 DNA sequence: TGTGCCAGTAGTATTAAAGGGGGAGGACCTAATGAAAAACTGTTTTTT.